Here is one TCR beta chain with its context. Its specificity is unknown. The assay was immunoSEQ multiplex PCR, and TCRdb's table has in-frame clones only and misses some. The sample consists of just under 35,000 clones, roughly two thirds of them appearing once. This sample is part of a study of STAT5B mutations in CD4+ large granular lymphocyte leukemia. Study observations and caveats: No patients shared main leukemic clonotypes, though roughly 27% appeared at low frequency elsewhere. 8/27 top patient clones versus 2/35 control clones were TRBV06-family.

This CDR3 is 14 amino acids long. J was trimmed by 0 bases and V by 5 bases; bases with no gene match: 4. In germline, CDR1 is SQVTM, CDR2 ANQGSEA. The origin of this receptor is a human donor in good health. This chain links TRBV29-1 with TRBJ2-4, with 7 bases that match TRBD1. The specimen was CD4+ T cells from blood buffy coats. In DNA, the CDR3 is TGCAGCGTTCGACAGGGATCAGCCAAAAACATTCAGTACTTC. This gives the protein CSVRQGSAKNIQYF.